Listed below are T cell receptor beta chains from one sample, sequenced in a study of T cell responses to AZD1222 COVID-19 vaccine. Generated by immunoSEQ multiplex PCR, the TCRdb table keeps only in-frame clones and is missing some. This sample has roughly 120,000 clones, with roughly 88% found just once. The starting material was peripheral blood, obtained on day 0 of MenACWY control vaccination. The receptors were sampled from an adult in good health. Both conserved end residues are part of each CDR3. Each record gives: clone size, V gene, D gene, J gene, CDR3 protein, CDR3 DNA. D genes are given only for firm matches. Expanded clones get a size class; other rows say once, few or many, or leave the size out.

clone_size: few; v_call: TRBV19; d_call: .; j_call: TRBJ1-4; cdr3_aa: CASSQGRKEKLFF; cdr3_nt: TGTGCCAGTAGTCAGGGGCGGAAGGAAAAACTGTTTTTT
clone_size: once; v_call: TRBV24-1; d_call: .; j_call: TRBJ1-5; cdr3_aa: CATSPRGGRDSNQPQHF; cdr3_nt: TGTGCCACCAGTCCTAGGGGAGGGAGGGATAGCAATCAGCCCCAGCATTTT
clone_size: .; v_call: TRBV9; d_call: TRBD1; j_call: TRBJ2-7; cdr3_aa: CASSVQGDGYEQYF; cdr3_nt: TGTGCCAGCAGCGTACAGGGGGATGGCTACGAGCAGTACTTC
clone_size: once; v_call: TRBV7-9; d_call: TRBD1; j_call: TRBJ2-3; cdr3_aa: CASSSGTGGDTQYF; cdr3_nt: TGTGCCAGCAGCTCCGGGACAGGGGGAGATACGCAGTATTTT
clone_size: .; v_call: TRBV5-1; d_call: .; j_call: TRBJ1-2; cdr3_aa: CASSRRVRQGLPNYGYTF; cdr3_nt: TGCGCCAGCAGCCGCCGGGTGCGTCAGGGGCTTCCTAACTATGGCTACACCTTC
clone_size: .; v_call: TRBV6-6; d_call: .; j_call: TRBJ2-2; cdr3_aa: CASSWGGATGELFF; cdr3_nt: TGTGCCAGCAGTTGGGGGGGGGCAACCGGGGAGCTGTTTTTT
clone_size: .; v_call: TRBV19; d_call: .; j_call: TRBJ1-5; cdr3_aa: CASIRRHGKGENQPQHF; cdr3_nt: TGTGCCAGTATCCGTCGGCATGGCAAGGGGGAAAATCAGCCCCAGCATTTT
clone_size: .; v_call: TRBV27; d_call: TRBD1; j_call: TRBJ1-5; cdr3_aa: CASTWDRGQPQHF; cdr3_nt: TGTGCCAGCACCTGGGACAGGGGACAGCCCCAGCATTTT
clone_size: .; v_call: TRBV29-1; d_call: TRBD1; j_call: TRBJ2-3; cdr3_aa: CSAAEGGPDTQYF; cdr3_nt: TGCAGCGCTGCCGAAGGGGGCCCAGATACGCAGTATTTT
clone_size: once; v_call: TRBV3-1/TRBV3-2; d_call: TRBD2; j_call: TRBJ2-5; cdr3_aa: CASSQVSGTWETQYF; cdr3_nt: TGTGCCAGCAGCCAGGTTAGCGGGACATGGGAGACCCAGTACTTC
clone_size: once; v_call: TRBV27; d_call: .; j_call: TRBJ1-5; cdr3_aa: CASSFSAGNQPQHF; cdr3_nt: TGTGCCAGCAGTTTTTCCGCAGGTAATCAGCCCCAGCATTTT
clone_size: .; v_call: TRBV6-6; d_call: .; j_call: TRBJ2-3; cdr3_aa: CASRDVGSTDTQYF; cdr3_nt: TGTGCCAGCCGAGACGTTGGGAGCACAGATACGCAGTATTTT
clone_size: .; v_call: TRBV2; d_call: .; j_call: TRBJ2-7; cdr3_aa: CASSLEHPTGQYF; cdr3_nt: TGTGCCAGCAGTCTAGAACACCCAACAGGGCAGTACTTC
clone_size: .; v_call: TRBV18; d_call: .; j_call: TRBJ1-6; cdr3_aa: CASSPGGIYSPLHF; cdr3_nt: TGTGCCAGCTCACCGGGCGGTATCTATTCACCCCTCCACTTT
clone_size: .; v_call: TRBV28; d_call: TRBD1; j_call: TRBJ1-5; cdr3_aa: CASSFGTVRQPQHF; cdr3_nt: TGTGCCAGCAGTTTCGGGACAGTACGCCAGCCCCAGCATTTT
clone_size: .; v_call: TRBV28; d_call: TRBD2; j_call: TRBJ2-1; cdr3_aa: CASSLPGLVNEQFF; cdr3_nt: TGTGCCAGCAGTTTACCCGGACTAGTCAATGAGCAGTTCTTC
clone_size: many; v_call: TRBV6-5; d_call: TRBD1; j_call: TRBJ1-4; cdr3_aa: CASRGQGDNEKLFF; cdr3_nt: TGTGCCAGCAGGGGACAGGGCGATAATGAAAAACTGTTTTTT
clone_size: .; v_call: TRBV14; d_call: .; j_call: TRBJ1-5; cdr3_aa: CASSQERVGTYLSYQPQHF; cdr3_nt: TGTGCCAGCAGCCAAGAAAGGGTTGGGACGTACTTGAGTTATCAGCCCCAGCATTTT
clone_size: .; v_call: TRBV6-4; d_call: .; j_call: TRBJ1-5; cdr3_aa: CASSPDTGSNQPQHF; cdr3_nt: TGTGCCAGCAGTCCGGACACTGGGAGCAATCAGCCCCAGCATTTT
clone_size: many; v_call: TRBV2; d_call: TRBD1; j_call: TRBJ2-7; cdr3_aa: CASSESSRPEGQADYEQYF; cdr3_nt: TGTGCCAGCAGTGAATCATCACGTCCAGAGGGACAGGCCGACTACGAGCAGTACTTC
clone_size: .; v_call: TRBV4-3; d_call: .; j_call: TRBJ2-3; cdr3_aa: CASSQDRTDTQYF; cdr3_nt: TGCGCCAGCAGCCAAGATCGCACAGATACGCAGTATTTT
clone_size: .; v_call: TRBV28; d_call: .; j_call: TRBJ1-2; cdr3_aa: CASSLYNYGYTF; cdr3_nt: TGTGCCAGCAGTTTGTATAACTATGGCTACACCTTC
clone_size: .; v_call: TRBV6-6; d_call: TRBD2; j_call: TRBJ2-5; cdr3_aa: CASLGGGVETQYF; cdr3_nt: TGTGCCTCCCTGGGCGGGGGTGTTGAGACCCAGTACTTC
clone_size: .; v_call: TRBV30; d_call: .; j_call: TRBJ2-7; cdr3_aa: CAWFVDAGEQYF; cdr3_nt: TGTGCCTGGTTCGTGGATGCGGGGGAGCAGTACTTC
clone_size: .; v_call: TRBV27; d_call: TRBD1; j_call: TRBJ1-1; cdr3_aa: CASSPVAPGQGLRTEAFF; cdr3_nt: TGTGCCAGCAGTCCCGTGGCCCCGGGACAGGGTTTAAGGACTGAAGCTTTCTTT
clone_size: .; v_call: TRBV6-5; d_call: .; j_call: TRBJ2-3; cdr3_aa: CATGGATDTQYF; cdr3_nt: TGTGCCACAGGGGGGGCCACAGATACGCAGTATTTT
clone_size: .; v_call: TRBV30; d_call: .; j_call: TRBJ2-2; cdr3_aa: CAWSVFSSGELFF; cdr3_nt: TGTGCCTGGAGTGTCTTTAGCTCCGGGGAGCTGTTTTTT
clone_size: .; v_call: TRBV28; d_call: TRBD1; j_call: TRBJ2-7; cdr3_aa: CATGDSLPTYEQYF; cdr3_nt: TGTGCCACTGGGGACAGTTTACCCACCTACGAGCAGTACTTC
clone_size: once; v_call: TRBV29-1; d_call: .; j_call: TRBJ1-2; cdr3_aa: CSVGGLPGAGRANYGYTF; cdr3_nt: TGCAGCGTGGGGGGACTTCCGGGCGCCGGGCGGGCTAACTATGGCTACACCTTC
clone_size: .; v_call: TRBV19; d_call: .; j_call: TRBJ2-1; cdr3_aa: CASSIGLSYNEQFF; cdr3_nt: TGTGCCAGTAGTATAGGCCTCTCCTACAATGAGCAGTTCTTC
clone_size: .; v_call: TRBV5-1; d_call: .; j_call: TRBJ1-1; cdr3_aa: CASSPNTQGLEAFF; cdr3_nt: TGCGCCAGCAGCCCGAACACCCAGGGGCTTGAAGCTTTCTTT
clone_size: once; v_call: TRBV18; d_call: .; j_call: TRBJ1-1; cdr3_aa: CASSGVTTEAFF; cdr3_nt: TGTGCCAGCTCAGGGGTTACCACTGAAGCTTTCTTT
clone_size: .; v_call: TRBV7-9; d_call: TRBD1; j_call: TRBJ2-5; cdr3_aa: CASSSPSGQGAGETQYF; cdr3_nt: TGTGCCAGCAGCTCCCCCTCGGGACAGGGGGCGGGCGAGACCCAGTACTTC
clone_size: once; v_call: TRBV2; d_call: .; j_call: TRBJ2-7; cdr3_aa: CASSVYPSYEQYF; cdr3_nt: TGTGCCAGCAGTGTCTACCCCTCCTACGAGCAGTACTTC
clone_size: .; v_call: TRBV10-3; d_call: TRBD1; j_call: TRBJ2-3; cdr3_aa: CAISTEQGATDTQYF; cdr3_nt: TGTGCCATCAGTACCGAACAGGGGGCCACAGATACGCAGTATTTT
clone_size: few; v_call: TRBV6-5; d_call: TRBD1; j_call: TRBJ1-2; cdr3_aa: CASRTPGQGFGYTF; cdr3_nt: TGTGCCAGCAGAACTCCGGGACAGGGGTTCGGCTACACCTTC
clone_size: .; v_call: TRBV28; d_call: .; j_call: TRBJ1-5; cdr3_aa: CASSLMVYSNQPQHF; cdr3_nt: TGTGCCAGCAGTTTAATGGTATATAGCAATCAGCCCCAGCATTTT
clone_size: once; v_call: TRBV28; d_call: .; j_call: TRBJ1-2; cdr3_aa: CASSPGDGYGYTF; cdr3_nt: TGTGCCAGCAGTCCAGGTGATGGCTATGGCTACACCTTC
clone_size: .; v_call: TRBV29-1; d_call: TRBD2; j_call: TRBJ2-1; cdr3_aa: CSVEDSGRGADNEQFF; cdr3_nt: TGCAGCGTTGAAGATTCAGGGCGGGGGGCAGACAATGAGCAGTTCTTC
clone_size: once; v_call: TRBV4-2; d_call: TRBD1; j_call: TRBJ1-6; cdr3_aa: CASSPGDSLGISPLHF; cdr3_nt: TGTGCCAGCAGCCCGGGGGACAGCCTAGGAATTTCACCCCTCCACTTT
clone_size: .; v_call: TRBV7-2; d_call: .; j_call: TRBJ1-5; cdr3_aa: CASSLVAGVGNQPQHF; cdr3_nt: TGTGCCAGCAGCTTAGTGGCAGGGGTTGGCAATCAGCCCCAGCATTTT
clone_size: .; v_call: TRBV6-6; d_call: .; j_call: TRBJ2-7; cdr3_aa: CASSYRSREFSEQYF; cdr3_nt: TGTGCCAGCAGTTATAGATCTCGGGAGTTCAGCGAGCAGTACTTC
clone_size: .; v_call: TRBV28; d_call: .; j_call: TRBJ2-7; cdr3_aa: CASSLGGSSYEQYF; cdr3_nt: TGTGCCAGCAGTTTAGGGGGGAGCTCCTACGAGCAGTACTTC
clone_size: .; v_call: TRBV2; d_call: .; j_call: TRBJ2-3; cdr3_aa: CASSGRSGSPTDTQYF; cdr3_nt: TGTGCCAGCAGTGGTCGATCGGGGTCCCCCACAGATACGCAGTATTTT
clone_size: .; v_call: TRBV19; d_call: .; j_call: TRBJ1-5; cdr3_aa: CASSIGGDYGNQPQHF; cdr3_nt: TGTGCCAGTAGTATAGGTGGGGATTATGGCAATCAGCCCCAGCATTTT
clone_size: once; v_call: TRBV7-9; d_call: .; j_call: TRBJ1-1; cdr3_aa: CASSLTVNTEAFF; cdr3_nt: TGTGCCAGCAGCTTGACTGTGAACACTGAAGCTTTCTTT
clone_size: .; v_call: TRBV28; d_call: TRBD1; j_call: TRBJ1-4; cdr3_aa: CASSFDSTGGTNEKLFF; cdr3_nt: TGTGCCAGCAGTTTTGACTCAACAGGGGGCACTAATGAAAAACTGTTTTTT